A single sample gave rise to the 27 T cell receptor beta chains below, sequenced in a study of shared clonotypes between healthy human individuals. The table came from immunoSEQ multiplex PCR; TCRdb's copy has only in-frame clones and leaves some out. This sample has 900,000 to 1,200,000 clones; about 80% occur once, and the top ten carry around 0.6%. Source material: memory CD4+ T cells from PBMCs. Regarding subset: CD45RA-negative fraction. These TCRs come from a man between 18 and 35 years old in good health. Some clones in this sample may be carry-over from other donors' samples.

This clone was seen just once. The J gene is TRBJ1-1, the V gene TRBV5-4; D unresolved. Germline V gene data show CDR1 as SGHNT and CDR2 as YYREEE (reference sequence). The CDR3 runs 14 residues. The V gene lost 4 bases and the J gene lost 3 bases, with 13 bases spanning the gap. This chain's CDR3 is CASSPRARDTEAFF. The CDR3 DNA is TGTGCCAGCAGCCCCCGCGCTAGGGACACTGAAGCTTTCTTT.

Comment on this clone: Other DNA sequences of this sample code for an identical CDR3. The CDR3 region has the DNA TGTGCCAGCAGCCCGGGGGCGAACACTGAAGCTTTCTTT. As protein: CASSPGANTEAFF. The chain joins TRBV7-3 to TRBJ1-1; TRBD1 might be the D (6 bases). CDR3 length: 13 amino acids. V was cut by 5 bases and J by 1 base, with 8 bases left in between. Germline values: CDR1 SGHTA, CDR2 FQGTGA.

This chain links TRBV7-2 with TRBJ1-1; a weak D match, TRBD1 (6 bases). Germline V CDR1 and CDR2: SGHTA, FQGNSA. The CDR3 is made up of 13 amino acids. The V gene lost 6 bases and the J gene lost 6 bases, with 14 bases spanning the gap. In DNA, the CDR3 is TGTGCCAGCAGGCAGTCGGGGGGCGCTGAAGCTTTCTTT. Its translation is CASRQSGGAEAFF.

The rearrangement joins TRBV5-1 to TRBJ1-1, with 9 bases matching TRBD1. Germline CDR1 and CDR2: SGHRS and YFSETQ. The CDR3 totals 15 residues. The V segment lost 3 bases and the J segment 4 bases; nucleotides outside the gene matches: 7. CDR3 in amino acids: CASSWKPGQGTEAFF. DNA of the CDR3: TGCGCCAGCAGCTGGAAACCGGGACAGGGCACTGAAGCTTTCTTT. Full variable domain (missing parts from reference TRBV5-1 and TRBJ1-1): KAGVTQTPRYLIKTRGQQVTLSCSPISGHRSVSWYQQTPGQGLQFLFEYFSETQRNKGNFPGRFSGRQFSNSRSEMNVSTLELGDSALYLCASSWKPGQGTEAFFGQGTRLTVV.

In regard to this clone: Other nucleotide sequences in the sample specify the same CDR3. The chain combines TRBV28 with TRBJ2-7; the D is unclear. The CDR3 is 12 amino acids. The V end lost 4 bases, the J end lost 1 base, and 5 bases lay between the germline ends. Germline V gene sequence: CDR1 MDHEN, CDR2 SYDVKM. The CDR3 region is CASSSGSYEQYF. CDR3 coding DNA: TGTGCCAGCAGTTCTGGGTCCTACGAGCAGTACTTC.

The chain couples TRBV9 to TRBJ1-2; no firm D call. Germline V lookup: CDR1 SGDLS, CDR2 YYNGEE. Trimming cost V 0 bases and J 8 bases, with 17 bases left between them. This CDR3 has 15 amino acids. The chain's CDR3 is CASSVDAFWEFGYTF. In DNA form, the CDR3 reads TGTGCCAGCAGCGTAGATGCATTTTGGGAGTTCGGCTACACCTTC.

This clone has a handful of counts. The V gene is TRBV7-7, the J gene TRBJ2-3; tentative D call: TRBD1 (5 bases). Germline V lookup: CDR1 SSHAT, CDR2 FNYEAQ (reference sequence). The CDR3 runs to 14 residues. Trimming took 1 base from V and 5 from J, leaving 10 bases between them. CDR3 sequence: CASSLGARGDTQYF. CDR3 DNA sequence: TGTGCCAGCAGCTTAGGGGCTAGGGGAGATACGCAGTATTTT.

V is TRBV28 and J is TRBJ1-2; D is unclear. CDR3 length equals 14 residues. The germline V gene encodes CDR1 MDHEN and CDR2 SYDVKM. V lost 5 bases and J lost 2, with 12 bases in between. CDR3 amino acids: CASSRDLLNYGYTF. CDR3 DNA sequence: TGTGCCAGCAGTCGCGATCTCTTGAACTATGGCTACACCTTC.

CDR3 DNA sequence: TGTGCCTGGAGTGACCGATACCGGACAAGGGCCCTTCAGTACTTC. Translation gives CAWSDRYRTRALQYF. The chain couples TRBV30 to TRBJ2-4; tentatively, D is TRBD1 (5 bases). The CDR3 extends over 15 amino acids. The germline V and J ends were trimmed by 1 base and 11 bases, with 21 bases remaining between them. Germline CDR1 reads GTSNPN; CDR2 reads SVGIG (reference sequence).

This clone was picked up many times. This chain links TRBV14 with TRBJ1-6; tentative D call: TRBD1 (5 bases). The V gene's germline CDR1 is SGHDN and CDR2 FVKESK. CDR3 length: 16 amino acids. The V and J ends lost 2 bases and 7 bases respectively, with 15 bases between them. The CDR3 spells CASSQYSGLGNSPLHF. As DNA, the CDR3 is TGTGCCAGCAGCCAATACTCAGGGTTGGGGAATTCACCCCTCCACTTT. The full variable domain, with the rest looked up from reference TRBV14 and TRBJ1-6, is EAGVTQFPSHSVIEKGQTVTLRCDPISGHDNLYWYRRVMGKEIKFLLHFVKESKQDESGMPNNRFLAERTGGTYSTLKVQPAELEDSGVYFCASSQYSGLGNSPLHFGNGTRLTVT.

The CDR3 nucleotides are TGTGCCACCAGCAGAGATTACGGCTCTGGAAACACCATATATTTT. The encoded protein is CATSRDYGSGNTIYF. This chain links TRBV15 with TRBJ1-3; no clear D. The V end lost 0 bases, the J end lost 0 bases, and 6 bases lay between the germline ends. CDR1 and CDR2 from the germline V gene are LNHNV and YYDKDF (reference sequence). The CDR3 has 15 residues.

The CDR3 DNA sequence: TGCAGCGTTGAAGGTTTCAGCCGAGACACAGATACGCAGTATTTT. Its protein product is CSVEGFSRDTDTQYF. The chain joins TRBV29-1 to TRBJ2-3; no reliable D call. CDR1 SQVTM and CDR2 ANQGSEA come from the germline V gene. The CDR3 length is 15 residues. The V end lost 1 base, the J end lost 2 bases, and 13 bases lay between the germline ends.

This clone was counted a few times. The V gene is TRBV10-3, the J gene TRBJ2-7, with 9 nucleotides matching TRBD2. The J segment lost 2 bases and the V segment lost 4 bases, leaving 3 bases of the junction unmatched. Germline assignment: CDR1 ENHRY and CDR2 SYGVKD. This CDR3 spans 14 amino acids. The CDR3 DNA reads TGTGCCATCAGTGGGCGCGGGAGGGCCTACGAGCAGTACTTC. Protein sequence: CAISGRGRAYEQYF.

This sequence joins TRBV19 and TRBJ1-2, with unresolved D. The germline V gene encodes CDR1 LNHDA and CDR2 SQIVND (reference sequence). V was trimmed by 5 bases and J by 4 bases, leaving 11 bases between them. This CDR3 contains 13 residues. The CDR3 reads CASSRGALYGYTF. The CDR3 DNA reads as TGTGCCAGTAGTCGAGGCGCCCTCTATGGCTACACCTTC. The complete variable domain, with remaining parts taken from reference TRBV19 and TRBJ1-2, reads DGGITQSPKYLFRKEGQNVTLSCEQNLNHDAMYWYRQDPGQGLRLIYYSQIVNDFQKGDIAEGYSVSREKKESFPLTVTSAQKNPTAFYLCASSRGALYGYTFGSGTRLTVV.

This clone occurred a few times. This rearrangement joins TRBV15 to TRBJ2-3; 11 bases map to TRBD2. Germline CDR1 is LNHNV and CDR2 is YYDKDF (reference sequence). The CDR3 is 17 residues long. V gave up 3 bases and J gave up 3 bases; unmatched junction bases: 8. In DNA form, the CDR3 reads TGTGCCACCAGCAGGCCACTAGCGGGAGCCCCAACAGATACGCAGTATTTT. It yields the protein CATSRPLAGAPTDTQYF.

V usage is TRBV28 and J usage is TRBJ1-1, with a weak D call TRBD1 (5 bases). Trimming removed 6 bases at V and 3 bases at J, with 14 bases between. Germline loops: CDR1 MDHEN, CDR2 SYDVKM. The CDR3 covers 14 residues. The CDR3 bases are TGTGCCAGCAGCCCCCCTGACAGAGACACTGAAGCTTTCTTT. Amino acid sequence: CASSPPDRDTEAFF.

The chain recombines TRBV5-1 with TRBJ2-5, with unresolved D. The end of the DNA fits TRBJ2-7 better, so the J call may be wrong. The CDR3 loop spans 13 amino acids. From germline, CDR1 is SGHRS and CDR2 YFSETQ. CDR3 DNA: TGCGCCAGCAGCTTGGAGGTCGGCTACGAGCAGTACTTC. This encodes CASSLEVGYEQYF.

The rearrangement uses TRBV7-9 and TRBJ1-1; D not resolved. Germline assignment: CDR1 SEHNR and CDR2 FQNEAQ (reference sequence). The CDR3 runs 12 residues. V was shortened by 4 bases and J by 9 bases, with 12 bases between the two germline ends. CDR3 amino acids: CASSSGHRQAFF. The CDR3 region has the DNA TGTGCCAGCAGCTCGGGCCACCGGCAAGCTTTCTTT.

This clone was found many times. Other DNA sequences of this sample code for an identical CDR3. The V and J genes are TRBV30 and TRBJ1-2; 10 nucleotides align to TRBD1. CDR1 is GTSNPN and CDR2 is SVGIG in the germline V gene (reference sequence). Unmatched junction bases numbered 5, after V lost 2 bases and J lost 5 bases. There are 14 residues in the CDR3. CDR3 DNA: TGTGCCTGGAGTAGGGACAGGGGTGGGTATGGCTACACCTTC. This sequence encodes CAWSRDRGGYGYTF.

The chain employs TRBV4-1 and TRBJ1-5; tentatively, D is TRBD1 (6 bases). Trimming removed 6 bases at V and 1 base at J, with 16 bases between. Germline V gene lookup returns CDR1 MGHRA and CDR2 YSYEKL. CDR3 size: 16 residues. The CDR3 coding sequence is TGCGCCAGCAGGCAAAGGACAGACGTGAGCAATCAGCCCCAGCATTTT. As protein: CASRQRTDVSNQPQHF.

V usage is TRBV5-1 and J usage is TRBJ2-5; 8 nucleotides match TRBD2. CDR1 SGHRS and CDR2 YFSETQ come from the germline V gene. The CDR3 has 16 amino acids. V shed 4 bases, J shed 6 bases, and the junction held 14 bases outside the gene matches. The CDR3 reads CASSTGGVGGGKTQYF. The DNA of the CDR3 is TGCGCCAGCAGCACGGGAGGGGTTGGTGGGGGAAAGACCCAGTACTTC.

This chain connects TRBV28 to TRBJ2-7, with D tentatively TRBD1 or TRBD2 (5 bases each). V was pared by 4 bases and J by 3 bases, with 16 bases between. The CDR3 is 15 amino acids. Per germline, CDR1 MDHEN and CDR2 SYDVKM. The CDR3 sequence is CASSSYPGRRYEQYF. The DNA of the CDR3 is TGTGCCAGCAGTTCCTATCCGGGACGGCGCTACGAGCAGTACTTC.

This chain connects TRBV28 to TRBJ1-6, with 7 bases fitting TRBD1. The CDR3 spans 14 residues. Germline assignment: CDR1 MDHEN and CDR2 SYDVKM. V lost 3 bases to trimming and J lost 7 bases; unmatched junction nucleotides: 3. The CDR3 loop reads CASSLEQGNSPLHF. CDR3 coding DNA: TGTGCCAGCAGTTTGGAACAGGGGAATTCACCCCTCCACTTT.

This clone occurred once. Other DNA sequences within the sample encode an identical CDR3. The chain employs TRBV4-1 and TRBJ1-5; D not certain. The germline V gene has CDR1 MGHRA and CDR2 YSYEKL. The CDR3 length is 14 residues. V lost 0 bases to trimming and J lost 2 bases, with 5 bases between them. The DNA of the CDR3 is TGCGCCAGCAGCCAAGATGGGGGCAATCAGCCCCAGCATTTT. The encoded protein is CASSQDGGNQPQHF.

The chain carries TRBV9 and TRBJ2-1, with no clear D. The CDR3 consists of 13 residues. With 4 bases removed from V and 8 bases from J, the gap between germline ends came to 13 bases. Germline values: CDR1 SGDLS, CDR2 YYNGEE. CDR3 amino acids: CASSHTPSDEQFF. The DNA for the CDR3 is TGTGCCAGCAGCCACACCCCCAGCGATGAGCAGTTCTTC.

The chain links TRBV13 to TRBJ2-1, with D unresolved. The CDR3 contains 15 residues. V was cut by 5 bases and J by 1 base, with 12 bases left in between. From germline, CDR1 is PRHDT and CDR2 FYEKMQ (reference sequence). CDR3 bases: TGTGCCAGCAGCCGGAAGGTAGGATCCTACAATGAGCAGTTCTTC. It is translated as CASSRKVGSYNEQFF.

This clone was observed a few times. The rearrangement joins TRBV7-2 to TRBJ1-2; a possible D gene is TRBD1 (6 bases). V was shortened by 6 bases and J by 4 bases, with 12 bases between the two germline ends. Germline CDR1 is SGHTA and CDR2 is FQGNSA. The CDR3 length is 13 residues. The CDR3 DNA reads TGTGCCAGCAGGCCACAGGGTCTCTATGGCTACACCTTC. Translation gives CASRPQGLYGYTF.